This passage covers 3 T cell receptor beta chains from one sample sequenced in a study of technical replicates of blood from a few donors. Data came from immunoSEQ multiplex PCR; TCRdb stores just in-frame clones and leaves some out. The data hold approximately 75,000 clones, with 70% to 90% observed a single time. The sample consisted of PBMCs. The receptors were sampled from a human donor in good health. Some clones in this sample may be carry-over from other donors' samples.

This clone showed up just a few times. This chain uses TRBV4-1 with TRBJ1-1; D is uncertain. V was shortened by 1 base and J by 4 bases, with 7 bases between the two germline ends. The CDR3 sequence is 13 residues long. Germline CDR1 and CDR2: MGHRA and YSYEKL. The CDR3, as DNA: TGCGCCAGCAGCCAAGGGGCAGGCACTGAAGCTTTCTTT. This codes for CASSQGAGTEAFF.

The chain is built from TRBV27 and TRBJ2-5, with TRBD1 matching 7 bases. Losses at the gene ends were 8 bases for V and 4 bases for J; bases not matched to a gene: 7. The CDR3 is made up of 13 amino acids. Germline lookup yields CDR1 MNHEY and CDR2 SMNVEV (reference sequence). As DNA, the CDR3 is TGTGCCAGCCGAAACCCAGGGGGAGAGACCCAGTACTTC. Its protein is CASRNPGGETQYF.

The V gene is TRBV2, the J gene TRBJ2-7, with 8 nucleotides matching TRBD1. The CDR3 spans 12 residues. The V gene's germline CDR1 is SNHLY and CDR2 FYNNEI. J gave up 6 bases and V 7 bases, and 5 bases lay outside the gene matches. CDR3 DNA sequence: TGTGCCAGCATTGGACAGGGACTCGAGCAGTACTTC. This gives the protein CASIGQGLEQYF.